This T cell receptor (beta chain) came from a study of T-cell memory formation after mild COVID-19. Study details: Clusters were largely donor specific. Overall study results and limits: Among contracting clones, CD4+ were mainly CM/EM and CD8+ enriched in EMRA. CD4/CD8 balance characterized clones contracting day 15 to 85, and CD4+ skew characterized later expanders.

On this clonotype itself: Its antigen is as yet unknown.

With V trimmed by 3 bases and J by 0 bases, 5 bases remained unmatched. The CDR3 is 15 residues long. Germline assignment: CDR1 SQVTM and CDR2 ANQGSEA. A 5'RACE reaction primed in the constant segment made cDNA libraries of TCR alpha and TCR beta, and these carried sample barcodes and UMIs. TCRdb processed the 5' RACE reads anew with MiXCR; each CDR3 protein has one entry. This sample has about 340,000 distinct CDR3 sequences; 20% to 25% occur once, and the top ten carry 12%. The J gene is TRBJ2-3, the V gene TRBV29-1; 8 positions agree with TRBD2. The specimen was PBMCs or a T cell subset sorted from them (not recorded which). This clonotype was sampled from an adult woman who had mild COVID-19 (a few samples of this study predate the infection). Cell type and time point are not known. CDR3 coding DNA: TGCAGCGTTGACGGGGGGGCCGTTAGCACAGATACGCAGTATTTT. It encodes CSVDGGAVSTDTQYF.